The TCR beta chain under discussion was sequenced for a study of T-cell reconstitution after alpha-beta-depleted transplantation in children (dated by TCRdb to the mid-2010s). About the study as a whole: The study quantitatively tracked T-cell immune reconstitution after TCRalphabeta/CD19-depleted allogeneic hematopoietic cell transplantation in children using TCR repertoire profiling.

The library was obtained by PCR. Sequencing was carried out with an Illumina HiSeq 2500. TCR library preparation used molecular barcoding, with unique molecular identifiers applied to normalize quantification of the TCRbeta repertoire. TCRdb ran its own pipeline on the public reads, namely fastp trimming at Q25 and MiXCR clone calling, and kept in-frame beta chains. Each CDR3 protein appears once, grouped with its most common genes and DNA. Recorded for this sample are roughly 500,000 distinct CDR3 sequences; about 31% of them occurred a single time. Clones ranked in the top ten supply less than 2.5% of the sample. This clonotype was seen only a few times. Its cognate antigen has yet to be identified. No clone much larger than this one lies a single base away; base qualities are absent. This receptor was taken from a human donor who donated a stem cell graft to a child with aplastic anemia. The sequenced sample was PBMCs from the stem cell graft donor, obtained from the stem cell graft.

In nucleotides, the sequence is TGTGCCAGCAGCTTGGCTCAGGCTAGCGGACGCACCGGGCAGTTCTTC. Translated, this gives CASSLAQASGRTGQFF. The rearranged chain carries TRBV5-4 and TRBJ2-1, with TRBD2 matching 7 junction bases. After removal of 0 bases from V and 12 bases from J, the junction retains 15 bases not matched to a gene. The germline V gene (reference sequence) supplies CDR1 SGHNT and CDR2 YYREEE. Taken from cysteine to phenylalanine, the CDR3 has 16 residues. CDR3 DNA only is kept here, 48 bases in frame from base 1. The CDR3, completed at both ends by the reference TRBV5-4 and TRBJ2-1 genes, gives the full variable domain ETGVTQSPTHLIKTRGQQVTLRCSSQSGHNTVSWYQQALGQGPQFIFQYYREEENGRGNFPPRFSGLQFPNYSSELNVNALELDDSALYLCASSLAQASGRTGQFFGPGTRLTVL.